This T cell receptor (beta chain) was found in a study of cytomegalovirus exposure and HLA in healthy donors. Findings and limits, study-wide: In an earlier analysis, most TCR beta V segments were productive about 87% or about 30% of the time. By a later analysis, the bulk of CMV-associated TCR beta chains appeared HLA-restricted. As a later analysis showed, a missense DCLRE1C variant was linked to trimming of TCR beta V- and J-genes.

The PCR had 60 Vbeta and 13 Jbeta primers. Authors' methods: In a later analysis, of about 80 million unique beta chains, 9 million to 11 million appeared in at least two donors. Assay: immunoSEQ multiplex PCR; the TCRdb copy retains only in-frame clones and omits some. The D gene and trimming were derived from the DNA, and the V and J assignments and clone size from that table. In the table there are 130,000 or so clones, 79% of which are singletons. This clone has just a few counts. As yet, its antigen is unknown. V was clipped by 1 base and J by 0 bases, with 20 bases between them. The CDR3 length is 18 residues. Per the germline V gene, CDR1 is GTSNPN and CDR2 is SVGIG (reference sequence).

The genes are TRBV30 and TRBJ2-3, with D maybe TRBD2 (5 bases). This TCR was recovered from a male donor in good health and CMV-seronegative. The material sequenced was PBMCs. The CDR3 nucleotides read TGTGCCTGGAGTGCCCCCCCTCGGGGTTTCCTTAGCACAGATACGCAGTATTTT. It is translated as CAWSAPPRGFLSTDTQYF.